Listed below are T cell receptor beta chains from one sample, sequenced in a study of cytomegalovirus exposure and HLA in healthy donors. The assay was immunoSEQ multiplex PCR, and TCRdb's table has in-frame clones only and misses some. The repertoire holds around 93,000 clones, with roughly 60% as singletons. The material sequenced was PBMCs. The receptor source for this set is a boy aged 5-17 years in good health and CMV-seropositive. The CDR3 runs from the conserved cysteine through the conserved F or W. A D gene is named only where the DNA matches it firmly. Size values are once, few and many counts, or a class for expanded clones, and some rows have none.

v_call	d_call	clone_size	j_call	cdr3_nt	cdr3_aa
TRBV5-4	-	-	TRBJ2-3	TGTGCCAGCAGCCTGCCGGCCGGGGAAGATACGCAGTATTTT	CASSLPAGEDTQYF
TRBV11-1	-	-	TRBJ2-7	TGTGCCAGCAGCTTAAACGGGGGAAATTCCTACGAGCAGTACTTC	CASSLNGGNSYEQYF
TRBV6-1	TRBD1	-	TRBJ1-2	TGTGCCAGCAGTGGGCAGGGGGCGGGCGGCTACACCTTC	CASSGQGAGGYTF
TRBV5-1	TRBD2	-	TRBJ2-7	TGCGCCAGCAGCACCCTAGCGGGAGGTTACTCCTACGAGCAGTACTTC	CASSTLAGGYSYEQYF
TRBV27	-	-	TRBJ1-5	TGTGCCAGCAGTCCCAACGTTGTCAGTAGGGGAGGGGATCAGCCCCAGCATTTT	CASSPNVVSRGGDQPQHF
TRBV27	TRBD1	-	TRBJ1-2	TGTGCCAGCAGTAACACCGGGACAGGCGACTATGGCTACACCTTC	CASSNTGTGDYGYTF
TRBV5-4	-	once	TRBJ2-7	TGTGCCAGCAGCTTGGTTGGGGGGGGCCCCTACGAGCAGTACTTC	CASSLVGGGPYEQYF
TRBV6-5	TRBD1	-	TRBJ1-5	TGTGCCAGCAAGACGGGACAGGAGGTAAATCAGCCCCAGAATTTT	CASKTGQEVNQPQNF
TRBV18	-	-	TRBJ1-4	TGTGCCAGCTCACCTGAACAGGGTCAAAATGAAAAACTGTTTTTT	CASSPEQGQNEKLFF
TRBV29-1	-	-	TRBJ2-2	TGCAGCGTTGCTCCAGGAACGAACACCGGGGAGCTGTTTTTT	CSVAPGTNTGELFF
TRBV19	-	-	TRBJ2-5	TGTGCCAGTTCATCCTCAGGGGCCCCACAAGAGACCCAGTACTTC	CASSSSGAPQETQYF
TRBV5-1	-	few	TRBJ2-2	TGCGCCAGCAGCTTGGCCGGGACTTTAACCGGGGAGCTGTTTTTT	CASSLAGTLTGELFF
TRBV6-6	TRBD2	-	TRBJ2-5	TGTGCCACTTCCGGACTAGCGGAGAGCGGGGAGACCCAGTACTTC	CATSGLAESGETQYF
TRBV2	TRBD2	-	TRBJ2-1	TGTGCCAGCAGTGAGGGTCGCGGGGGCTACAATGAGCAGTTCTTC	CASSEGRGGYNEQFF
TRBV5-4	TRBD2	-	TRBJ2-3	TGTGCCAGCAGCACTCTAGCGGGAGGAGGGCCTAGCACAGATACGCAGTATTTT	CASSTLAGGGPSTDTQYF
TRBV27	-	-	TRBJ1-4	TGTGCCAGCAGTTTCTGGAGAAATGAAAAACTGTTTTTT	CASSFWRNEKLFF
TRBV6-6	-	few	TRBJ1-5	TGTGCCAGCAGTCCGCCCACAGGGAGCGGTCAGCCCCAGCATTTT	CASSPPTGSGQPQHF